This T cell receptor (beta chain) was sequenced during a study of T cell clonality in common variable immunodeficiency. There are many counts of this clone. Its antigen is unknown. Study results and caveats: T cell subpopulation sequencing would be needed to explain CVID clonality. Patient heterogeneity in the CVID cohort limited correlations between repertoire features and clinical complications. TCRbeta clonality was increased in CVID versus healthy controls.

Control and CVID samples contributed equal amounts of genomic DNA. The repertoire was sequenced with immunoSEQ multiplex PCR; TCRdb's copy has only in-frame clones and lacks some. The record shows approximately 44,000 clones for this sample, with no singletons present. Sequences were obtained from peripheral blood mononuclear cells. The receptor comes from a person aged 18 to 69 in good health.

The CDR3 is CASSIGGTYSYNEQFF. The part of the CDR3 DNA that was read is TGTGCCAGTAGTATAGGCGGGACTTATTCCTACAATGAG. This chain uses TRBV19 with TRBJ2-1; possible D gene TRBD2, 6 bases. Read coverage stops 3 residues before the CDR3 terminus; the germline J gene supplies the remainder. Deletions cut 1 base from V and 1 base from J, with 11 bases between. This CDR3 is built from 16 residues. Germline V gives CDR1 LNHDA, CDR2 SQIVND (reference sequence).